Shown below are 10 T cell receptor beta chains from a single sample sequenced in a study of blood T cell repertoires in COVID-19. The repertoire was sequenced with immunoSEQ multiplex PCR; TCRdb's copy has only in-frame clones and lacks some. The sample has 450,000 to 500,000 clones, approximately 86% seen once. The source material was PBMCs or T cells enriched from blood (not recorded which). The source of these receptors is a woman aged 18-29 years who had recovered from COVID-19.

The chain carries TRBV2 and TRBJ1-1; D remains unclear. Germline CDR1 is SNHLY and CDR2 is FYNNEI. V was trimmed by 4 bases and J by 0 bases, leaving 9 bases between them. The length of the CDR3 is 14 residues. The CDR3 protein is CASSVTTLNTEAFF. The CDR3 nucleotides read TGTGCCAGCAGTGTGACAACATTGAACACTGAAGCTTTCTTT.

V gene TRBV4-2 combines with J gene TRBJ1-5, with unresolved D. The CDR3 spans 13 residues. Trimming took off 1 base at V and 7 bases at J, with 8 bases between the two ends. Germline V lookup: CDR1 LGHNA, CDR2 YNFKEQ. CDR3 protein: CASSQGRGQPQHF. DNA of the CDR3: TGTGCCAGCAGCCAAGGTCGAGGGCAGCCCCAGCATTTT.

V is TRBV6-1 and J is TRBJ2-5; D possibly corresponds to TRBD2 (5 bases). Deletions cut 1 base from V and 5 bases from J, with 17 bases between. CDR3 length: 16 amino acids. CDR1 is MNHNS, CDR2 SASEGT, per germline. The CDR3 reads CASSEGRSRGSETQYF. CDR3 in DNA: TGTGCCAGCAGTGAAGGTAGAAGCCGGGGATCGGAGACCCAGTACTTC.

The chain combines TRBV28 with TRBJ1-2, with 9 bases fitting TRBD1. The ends lost 6 bases at V and 0 bases at J; junction bases unmatched: 5. The germline gives CDR1 MDHEN, CDR2 SYDVKM. The CDR3 consists of 15 residues. CDR3 DNA: TGTGCCAGCAGAGAAGGGACAGGGTCTAACTATGGCTACACCTTC. It translates to CASREGTGSNYGYTF.

The chain employs TRBV19 and TRBJ2-2, with D uncertain. Trimming took 8 bases from V and 0 from J, leaving 7 bases between them. This CDR3 has 13 residues. Germline-derived CDR1 and CDR2 are LNHDA and SQIVND (reference sequence). The CDR3 reads CASFGSNTGELFF. DNA of the CDR3: TGTGCCAGTTTCGGTTCGAACACCGGGGAGCTGTTTTTT.

The V and J genes are TRBV10-2 and TRBJ2-7; D ambiguous. Trimming shortened V by 2 bases and J by 2 bases, and 10 bases separated the two germline ends. There are 14 residues in the CDR3. Germline loops: CDR1 WSHSY, CDR2 SAAADI. CDR3 in amino acids: CASSEDTSTYEQYF. In DNA form, the CDR3 reads TGCGCCAGCAGTGAGGACACGTCGACCTACGAGCAGTACTTC.

The chain couples TRBV12-3 or TRBV12-4 to TRBJ2-1; perhaps TRBD1 as D (6 bases). Trimming shortened V by 6 bases and J by 9 bases, and 15 bases separated the two germline ends. The CDR3 is 13 amino acids. The CDR3 spells CASSRTARGEQFF. For the CDR3, the DNA is TGTGCCAGCAGCAGAACCGCCAGGGGTGAGCAGTTCTTC.

The genes are TRBV6-1 and TRBJ2-3; D gene ambiguous. The CDR3 covers 18 residues. Between the trimmed V and J ends, which lost 0 bases and 5 bases, there was a span of 21 bases. The germline gives CDR1 MNHNS, CDR2 SASEGT. This CDR3 reads CASSEAQHSRLPGDTQYF. DNA of the CDR3: TGTGCCAGCAGTGAAGCGCAACACTCCCGTCTGCCGGGAGATACGCAGTATTTT.

The rearrangement links TRBV7-2 to TRBJ1-4, with D perhaps TRBD1 (6 bases). CDR3 length: 16 amino acids. Trimming removed 1 base from V and 6 bases from J, with 15 bases in between. Germline CDR1 and CDR2: SGHTA and FQGNSA. CDR3 sequence: CASSLVQGGGDEKLFF. The CDR3 bases are TGTGCCAGCAGCTTAGTACAGGGCGGGGGGGATGAAAAACTGTTTTTT.

The chain is built from TRBV5-4 and TRBJ2-5; 10 bases align to TRBD2. After removal of 0 bases from V and 5 bases from J, the junction contained 7 bases not matched to a gene. The germline V gene encodes CDR1 SGHNT and CDR2 YYREEE (reference sequence). This CDR3 comprises 16 residues. The CDR3 bases are TGTGCCAGCAGCTTGGACCGAGCGGGGGGGCCGGAGACCCAGTACTTC. Its translation: CASSLDRAGGPETQYF.